A selection of T cell receptor beta chains follows, all from one sample in a study of blood T cell repertoires in COVID-19. Some clones are missing from TCRdb's copy, which holds only in-frame ones; the method was immunoSEQ multiplex PCR. This table holds roughly 27,000 clones, roughly 79% found once. Material: peripheral blood. These receptors came from a man older than 75 with active or convalescent COVID-19. CDR3s include the opening cysteine and the closing phenylalanine or tryptophan. Fields, in order: clone size, J gene, D gene, V gene, CDR3 protein, CDR3 DNA. D genes are given only for firm matches. Part of the rows lack a size; the others show once, few, many or a class for expanded clones.

>.|TRBJ1-5|.|TRBV6-2/TRBV6-3
CASSPGLIGQPQHF
TGTGCCAGCAGCCCAGGACTCATCGGTCAGCCCCAGCATTTT
>.|TRBJ2-7|.|TRBV3-1/TRBV3-2
CASSQMHTGIYEQYF
TGTGCCAGCAGCCAAATGCATACAGGGATCTACGAGCAGTACTTC
>few|TRBJ2-1|TRBD2|TRBV6-4
CASSALSSGGYNEQFF
TGTGCCAGCAGTGCCCTCTCTAGCGGGGGCTACAATGAGCAGTTCTTC
>few|TRBJ1-2|.|TRBV28
CASSSQGGGYTF
TGTGCCAGCAGTTCACAGGGCGGGGGCTACACCTTC
>.|TRBJ2-4|TRBD1|TRBV19
CASSISQGAYSKNIQYF
TGTGCCAGTAGTATAAGTCAGGGGGCGTATAGCAAAAACATTCAGTACTTC
>.|TRBJ1-3|.|TRBV18
CASSAGGQNTGNTIYF
TGTGCCAGCTCGGCAGGTGGACAAAACACTGGAAACACCATATATTTT
>.|TRBJ1-5|.|TRBV2
CASSEADKSNQPQHF
TGTGCCAGCAGTGAAGCAGACAAAAGCAATCAGCCCCAGCATTTT
>.|TRBJ2-2|TRBD2|TRBV6-2/TRBV6-3
CASSYPLAGVTGELFF
TGTGCCAGCAGTTACCCCCTAGCGGGGGTGACCGGGGAGCTGTTTTTT
>.|TRBJ1-1|.|TRBV5-1
CASSFGRDTEAFF
TGCGCCAGCAGCTTTGGCAGGGACACTGAAGCTTTCTTT
>.|TRBJ2-6|TRBD2|TRBV10-1
CASSPKLAGVAGANVLTF
TGCGCCAGCAGTCCAAAACTAGCGGGAGTGGCTGGGGCCAACGTCCTGACTTTC
>.|TRBJ2-1|.|TRBV29-1
CSSCRDTCYNEQFF
TGCAGCTCGTGCCGGGACACTTGCTACAATGAGCAGTTCTTC
>.|TRBJ1-2|.|TRBV5-4
CASSLFDSYGYTF
TGTGCCAGCAGCTTGTTCGACAGCTATGGCTACACCTTC
>few|TRBJ2-2|TRBD1|TRBV4-3
CASSQDRGTGRKSGELFF
TGCGCCAGCAGCCAAGATCGAGGGACAGGGAGGAAAAGCGGGGAGCTGTTTTTT
>few|TRBJ1-5|.|TRBV6-6
CASTKQGVGQPQHF
TGTGCCAGCACGAAACAGGGCGTGGGTCAGCCCCAGCATTTT
>.|TRBJ2-1|TRBD2|TRBV19
CASSIDHQRGLSYNEQFF
TGTGCCAGTAGTATTGATCACCAGCGGGGGCTCTCCTACAATGAGCAGTTCTTC
>few|TRBJ2-2|TRBD1|TRBV28
CASSPGQGELFF
TGTGCCAGCAGTCCGGGACAGGGGGAGCTGTTTTTT
>few|TRBJ2-7|TRBD2|TRBV5-1
CASSLGGRSSYEQYF
TGCGCCAGCAGCTTGGGCGGGAGATCCTCCTACGAGCAGTACTTC
>.|TRBJ2-2|.|TRBV12-3/TRBV12-4
CASSLGVGGLFF
TGTGCCAGCAGCCTAGGGGTGGGGGGGCTGTTTTTT
>.|TRBJ1-2|TRBD1|TRBV6-5
CASSSGGFGYTF
TGTGCCAGCAGTTCAGGGGGTTTTGGCTACACCTTC
>.|TRBJ1-1|.|TRBV20-1
CSASRTGEAFF
TGCAGTGCTAGCAGGACTGGTGAAGCTTTCTTT
>once|TRBJ2-7|TRBD2|TRBV5-4
CASSFGGLEANPYEQYF
TGTGCCAGCAGCTTCGGGGGGTTGGAGGCTAACCCCTACGAGCAGTACTTC
>.|TRBJ2-2|.|TRBV6-5
CASSYSLVGSLRELFF
TGTGCCAGCAGTTACTCGTTGGTCGGGTCCCTAAGGGAGCTGTTTTTT
>.|TRBJ1-1|TRBD1|TRBV7-6
CASSPGTGTTEAFF
TGTGCCAGCAGCCCCGGGACAGGGACCACTGAAGCTTTCTTT
>.|TRBJ1-4|.|TRBV24-1
CATSEGQGPVATNEKLFF
TGTGCCACCAGTGAAGGACAAGGCCCTGTTGCGACTAATGAAAAACTGTTTTTT
>.|TRBJ2-5|TRBD1|TRBV6-5
CASSRTGAGETQYF
TGTGCCAGCAGCCGCACAGGGGCCGGAGAGACCCAGTACTTC
>.|TRBJ1-1|TRBD1|TRBV5-4
CASSRGGQGNTEAFF
TGTGCCAGCAGCCGAGGGGGACAGGGGAACACTGAAGCTTTCTTT